These T cell receptor beta chains were read from a single sample in a study of T cells after yellow fever vaccination. TCRdb processed the 5' RACE reads anew with MiXCR; each CDR3 protein has one entry. Seen here are 400,000 to 650,000 distinct CDR3 sequences, around a fifth observed once, and the top ten hold about 16%. The sequencing used PBMCs, collected 20 to 25 days after the first yellow fever vaccination. These TCRs come from a man aged 18 to 29 who received the YFV17D yellow fever vaccine. The CDR3 runs from the conserved cysteine through the conserved F or W. The D gene is left open where the match is weak. Some rows have no size entry. The others give once, few or many, or a class for an expanded clone.

clone_size	v_call	d_call	j_call	cdr3_nt	cdr3_aa
few	TRBV20-1	NA	TRBJ1-1	TGCAGTGCTAGGCCGACAGAGAACACTGAAGCTTTCTTT	CSARPTENTEAFF
NA	TRBV2	NA	TRBJ1-4	TGTGCCAGCATAGGACAGAATAATGAAAAACTGTTTTTT	CASIGQNNEKLFF
few	TRBV20-1	NA	TRBJ2-3	TGCAGGGAGGAGGGGGCGTACACAGATACGCAGTATTTT	CREEGAYTDTQYF
few	TRBV3-1	NA	TRBJ2-1	TGTGCCAGCAGCCAAACGCACGATGAGCAGTTCTTC	CASSQTHDEQFF
few	TRBV4-3	TRBD2	TRBJ2-5	TGCGCCAGCAGTCAAAATGCCCGACTAGCGGGGAGAGAGACCCAGTACTTC	CASSQNARLAGRETQYF
few	TRBV19	NA	TRBJ1-1	TGTGCCAGTAGATTGGACCAGGGTCGCGATTCTGAAGCTTTCTTT	CASRLDQGRDSEAFF
NA	TRBV6-1	NA	TRBJ1-1	TGTGCCAGCCTATCGGGGCCGGGGGCCACTGAAGCTTTCTTT	CASLSGPGATEAFF
NA	TRBV10-1	TRBD2	TRBJ2-3	TGCGCCAGCAGTGTGGATAGCGGGCTCGTTGATACGCAGTATTTT	CASSVDSGLVDTQYF
NA	TRBV19	TRBD1	TRBJ2-1	TGTGCCAGTAGGGACAGGGAAACGGAGCAGTTCTTC	CASRDRETEQFF
many	TRBV5-1	NA	TRBJ2-1	TGCGCCAGCAGCTTGGAAACAGGCCTGAGCTCCTACAATGAGCAGTTCTTC	CASSLETGLSSYNEQFF
NA	TRBV5-1	NA	TRBJ1-4	TGCGCCACCCTGGGGGTGAAACTGTTTTTT	CATLGVKLFF
few	TRBV6-2/TRBV6-3	TRBD1	TRBJ2-2	TGTGCCAGCAGAAGGACAGGGGTGAACACCGGGGAGCTGTTTTTT	CASRRTGVNTGELFF
many	TRBV29-1	NA	TRBJ2-2	TGCAGCGGGGGGGACACCGGGGAGCTGTTTTTT	CSGGDTGELFF
NA	TRBV23-1	TRBD1	TRBJ1-5	TGCGCCAGCGTACCATACACCAGGGGGCCCGGCAATCAGCCCCAGCATTTT	CASVPYTRGPGNQPQHF
few	TRBV11-3	NA	TRBJ2-1	TGTGCCAGCAGCTTAGCCCAGGGCTACAATGAGCAGTTCTTC	CASSLAQGYNEQFF
few	TRBV20-1	NA	TRBJ1-3	TGCAGTGCTAGAGTTCACTCTGGAAACACCATATATTTT	CSARVHSGNTIYF
few	TRBV20-1	NA	TRBJ2-5	TGCAGTGCTAGAAACCGTCTAGCCCTGGCCTCAGAGACCCAGTACTTC	CSARNRLALASETQYF
few	TRBV6-5	NA	TRBJ2-5	TGTGCCAGCAGTTACCGAGCTGAGGGGGAGACCCAGTACTTC	CASSYRAEGETQYF
few	TRBV5-1	TRBD1	TRBJ2-2	TGCGCCAGCAGCTCGGGACAGGGGGCGTTCACCGGGGAGCTGTTTTTT	CASSSGQGAFTGELFF
NA	TRBV12-3/TRBV12-4	NA	TRBJ2-5	TGTGCCTCGCTTTCTGGCCCTACTGGGTACCAAGAGACCCAGTACTTC	CASLSGPTGYQETQYF
NA	TRBV7-3	NA	TRBJ2-1	TGTGCCAGCAGCTTAGGATACTATAGGCACAATGAGCAGTTCTTC	CASSLGYYRHNEQFF
NA	TRBV11-2	TRBD1	TRBJ1-2	TGTGCCAGCAGCTTAGCCTCGACAGGGGCCTATGGCTACACCTTC	CASSLASTGAYGYTF
few	TRBV6-2/TRBV6-3	NA	TRBJ1-1	TGTGCCAGCAGTCTTCTTCATTGGGGGTGGGGGCAGGGCAGGAAGAACACTGAAGCTTTCTTT	CASSLLHWGWGQGRKNTEAFF
NA	TRBV20-1	NA	TRBJ1-2	TGCAGTGCTAGGCGGGGGGACTATGGCTACACCTTC	CSARRGDYGYTF
few	TRBV12-3/TRBV12-4	NA	TRBJ1-2	TGTGCCAGCAGTTTACAGACCAACTATGGCTACACCTTC	CASSLQTNYGYTF
NA	TRBV19	NA	TRBJ2-7	TGTGCCAGCCGCCCCGTGGGGGGCACCGAGCAGTACTTC	CASRPVGGTEQYF
NA	TRBV6-5	NA	TRBJ1-2	TGTGCCAGCAGTTACTCGCAGGGTTTCTATGGCTACACCTTC	CASSYSQGFYGYTF
NA	TRBV7-3	TRBD1	TRBJ1-2	TGTGCCAGCAGCTTAATAGGGGGCGAGGGCTATGGCTACACCTTC	CASSLIGGEGYGYTF
NA	TRBV3-1	TRBD2	TRBJ2-1	TGTGCCAGCAGCCAAGAGAGTCTAGCGGTGAATGAGCAGTTCTTC	CASSQESLAVNEQFF
NA	TRBV7-9	TRBD2	TRBJ2-1	TGTGCCAGCAGCTTGACGGGGGGGGTCGCTGAGCAGTTCTTC	CASSLTGGVAEQFF
NA	TRBV6-1	TRBD2	TRBJ2-1	TGTGCCAGCAGTAGGGACTATACCGACGCCCGTTACAATGAGCAGTTCTTC	CASSRDYTDARYNEQFF
NA	TRBV11-1	NA	TRBJ2-1	TGTGCCAGCAGCTTCGGAGGGATCGTGAGCTCCTACAATGAGCAGTTCTTC	CASSFGGIVSSYNEQFF
many	TRBV9	NA	TRBJ1-6	TGTGCCAGCAGCCAGACCCTTAATTCACCCCTCCACTTT	CASSQTLNSPLHF
NA	TRBV4-3	TRBD2	TRBJ2-3	TGCGCCAGCAGCCAGGGACTAGCGGGGGCCGGGGCAGATACGCAGTATTTT	CASSQGLAGAGADTQYF
NA	TRBV13	NA	TRBJ2-1	TGTGCCAGCAGCGGCCGGGGTGCGGGGAACAATGAGCAGTTCTTC	CASSGRGAGNNEQFF
NA	TRBV5-1	TRBD2	TRBJ2-3	TGCGCCAGCAGCCCAGGGGCTAGCGGGAGCACAGATACGCAGTATTTT	CASSPGASGSTDTQYF
NA	TRBV20-1	NA	TRBJ2-1	TGCAGTGCCCGGGGGACAACGGAGCAGTTCTTC	CSARGTTEQFF
NA	TRBV4-1	TRBD2	TRBJ2-2	TGCGCCAGCAGCCAAGATTTCGGGACTAGCGGGGGCACCGGGGAGCTGTTTTTT	CASSQDFGTSGGTGELFF
NA	TRBV6-5	TRBD1	TRBJ1-5	TGTGCCACAGGACAGGGCAATCAGCCCCAGCATTTT	CATGQGNQPQHF
NA	TRBV13	TRBD1	TRBJ2-6	TGTGCCAGCAGTCCAATGTCCGGGACAGGGACATTGAGCTCTGGGGCCAACGTCCTGACTTTC	CASSPMSGTGTLSSGANVLTF
NA	TRBV14	NA	TRBJ2-1	TGTGCCAGCACCAAAACAGGGCCCGAGCAGTTCTTC	CASTKTGPEQFF
NA	TRBV15	NA	TRBJ2-7	TGTGCCACCAGCAGAGATCGGACAAGGGGGGCAGTCGAGCAGTACTTC	CATSRDRTRGAVEQYF
few	TRBV15	NA	TRBJ1-3	TGTGCCACCAGCAGAGCATCGGCCCGACGGGGCTCTGGAAACACCATATATTTT	CATSRASARRGSGNTIYF
few	TRBV7-2	TRBD2	TRBJ2-2	TGTGCCAGCAGCCAGTTGGTCGGGGGGACTGGGGAGCTGTTTTTT	CASSQLVGGTGELFF
few	TRBV5-1	NA	TRBJ2-1	TGCGCCAGCAGCCCAATGACTAGCTCCTACAATGAGCAGTTCTTC	CASSPMTSSYNEQFF